This T cell receptor (beta chain) appears in the sequencing data of a study of blood T cell repertoires in COVID-19. Background on the study: T cells, B-cell-depleted T cells, or PBMCs provided the cDNA or gDNA that served as material.

Sequencing used immunoSEQ multiplex PCR; TCRdb keeps in-frame clones, though not all of them. The sample yields about 490,000 clones, around 85% seen once. The germline V gene encodes CDR1 SGHNT and CDR2 YYREEE (reference sequence). V was clipped by 0 bases and J by 5 bases, with 9 bases between them. This CDR3 contains 15 residues. This TCR derives from a human donor in a cohort sampled during active COVID-19. The V call is TRBV5-4, the J call TRBJ1-6; weak D call: TRBD1 (5 bases). Sequencing was carried out using peripheral blood. CDR3 bases: TGTGCCAGCAGCTTGGGCAGGGTTAATAATTCACCCCTCCACTTT. This sequence encodes CASSLGRVNNSPLHF. Full variable domain (remainder filled in from reference TRBV5-4 and TRBJ1-6): ETGVTQSPTHLIKTRGQQVTLRCSSQSGHNTVSWYQQALGQGPQFIFQYYREEENGRGNFPPRFSGLQFPNYSSELNVNALELDDSALYLCASSLGRVNNSPLHFGNGTRLTVT.